This TCR beta chain was retrieved from a study of shared clonotypes between healthy human individuals. Study-level findings and limits: Limitation of the genetic and exposure-history diversity represented came from the few donors. Large sequencing depth failed to make sorted-subset sequencing complete, rarefaction showed. Sampling covered blood only; tissue repertoires likely differ.

About this clone itself: Its antigen is still unknown.

The method was immunoSEQ multiplex PCR; TCRdb's version includes in-frame clones alone and lacks a portion of them. The sample lists more than 850,000 clones; 78% were seen once. The CDR3 totals 15 residues. CDR1 and CDR2 from the germline V gene are SGHVS and FNYEAQ. V lost 1 base and J 6 bases, leaving 13 bases between the germline ends. Naive CD45RA+ and memory CD45RA-negative subsets were split from CD4+ cells. Specimen: memory CD4+ T cells from PBMCs. Subset defined: CD45RA-negative fraction. The source of this sequence is a young man in good health. Some clones in this sample may be carry-over from other donors' samples. The V and J genes are TRBV7-6 and TRBJ1-3; no firm D call. The CDR3 sequence: CASSLVSAGTNTIYF. The CDR3 coding sequence is TGTGCCAGCAGCTTAGTTTCCGCTGGCACAAACACCATATATTTT.